These T cell receptor beta chains were read from a single sample in a study of somatic mutations in cytotoxic T cells in rheumatoid arthritis. TCRdb's copy holds only in-frame clones and misses some; the assay was immunoSEQ multiplex PCR. In the table there are about 26,000 clones, more than 75% of which are singletons. Sequencing used CD8+ T cells sorted from blood. The receptors here all came from a man in his fifties in good health. Each CDR3 is given with its conserved first and last residue. The D gene is left open where the match is weak.

d_call j_call v_call cdr3_aa
TRBD2 TRBJ2-1 TRBV30 CAWSVTPSGSESYNEQFF
TRBD1 TRBJ2-6 TRBV6-1 CASIRDSSGANVLTF
NA TRBJ2-1 TRBV6-6 CASGAAPYNEQFF
TRBD2 TRBJ2-7 TRBV9 CASSASGGLSYEQYF
NA TRBJ2-1 TRBV28 CASSPDLPERSRWQFF
TRBD1 TRBJ1-2 TRBV9 CASSPLGQPDGYTF
TRBD2 TRBJ2-7 TRBV27 CASSLVGLETYEQYF
NA TRBJ1-4 TRBV27 CASSLRAVPRSSEKLFF
NA TRBJ2-3 TRBV7-6 CASSLRQGVTSTDTQYF
TRBD2 TRBJ2-1 TRBV10-3 CAISDISGRLSYNEQFF
TRBD2 TRBJ2-2 TRBV6-4 CASSESGLESNTGELFF
NA TRBJ1-3 TRBV7-9 CASIRPGGSGNTIYF
NA TRBJ2-7 TRBV5-1 CASSLSDRPSYEQYF
NA TRBJ2-7 TRBV10-2 CASSEIYEQYF
NA TRBJ2-6 TRBV27 CASSLSGRGTGYSGANVLTF
NA TRBJ1-4 TRBV5-8 CASSLGRATNEKLFF
TRBD2 TRBJ2-1 TRBV2 CASSDAGTRGLGEQFF
NA TRBJ1-2 TRBV10-2 CASSESWAGANYGYTF
NA TRBJ1-2 TRBV9 CASSVGNRPLLKGYTF
TRBD2 TRBJ2-7 TRBV7-9 CASSTPLAGDLYPYEQYF
TRBD2 TRBJ2-7 TRBV6-1 CASSEAWVRETEQYF
TRBD1 TRBJ2-1 TRBV7-6 CASSATGGNYNEQFF
NA TRBJ2-1 TRBV4-1 CASSPTTVGSGEQFF
NA TRBJ1-3 TRBV7-6 CASSLAVGPGNTIYF
TRBD1 TRBJ2-7 TRBV4-1 CASSPRTGAEQYF
NA TRBJ1-3 TRBV7-2 CASSKTGDSGNTIYF
TRBD2 TRBJ2-5 TRBV27 CASSLAGVLETQYF
TRBD2 TRBJ2-1 TRBV4-2 CASSQEGASGDEQFF
NA TRBJ2-3 TRBV11-2 CASSLGTSLADTQYF
NA TRBJ2-3 TRBV27 CASSETDSYTDTQYF
NA TRBJ1-1 TRBV19 CASKRGGMNTEAFF
NA TRBJ2-3 TRBV28 CASSLLQNTDTQYF
TRBD1 TRBJ2-7 TRBV11-2 CASSSRQGRYEQYF
TRBD2 TRBJ2-7 TRBV2 CASLPEGLAGEQYF
NA TRBJ1-5 TRBV19 CACKVSHSNQPQHF
NA TRBJ1-5 TRBV4-2 CASSQARDQPQHF
NA TRBJ1-2 TRBV7-9 CASSSPPQGHYGYTF
NA TRBJ2-7 TRBV5-5 CASSMGLGGGHEQYF
NA TRBJ2-3 TRBV9 CASSVEGHNRDTQYF
TRBD2 TRBJ2-1 TRBV6-6 CASSYAQRELYNEQFF
NA TRBJ1-1 TRBV13 CASSPLGVPEAFF
NA TRBJ2-1 TRBV5-1 CASSLRLTTEQFF
TRBD2 TRBJ2-3 TRBV4-1 CASSRAGAADTQYF
NA TRBJ2-7 TRBV11-2 CASSLGRGFYEQYF
NA TRBJ2-5 TRBV4-1 CASSPYGVQETQYF
TRBD2 TRBJ2-7 TRBV7-8 CASSPLAGAGYEQYF
NA TRBJ2-7 TRBV7-9 CASSLSSNEQYF
NA TRBJ2-1 TRBV30 CAYNPEGVFNEQFF
NA TRBJ2-5 TRBV21-1 CASSEQGVPETQYF
NA TRBJ2-3 TRBV19 CASSSNPQGTDTQYF
NA TRBJ2-7 TRBV5-1 CASSLNNEQYF
NA TRBJ2-6 TRBV10-3 CAISEPRGVRGSSGANVLTF
TRBD2 TRBJ2-7 TRBV7-6 CASSLYSGEEPYEQYF